The rows below give T cell receptor beta chains drawn from one sample of a study of blood T cell repertoires in COVID-19. The protocol was immunoSEQ multiplex PCR, while the TCRdb copy is restricted to in-frame clones and leaves out a portion. The sample contains 150,000 to 250,000 clones, around 82% of which appear only once. The sequenced sample was PBMCs or T cells enriched from blood (not recorded which). These receptors came from a man aged 35 to 55 who had recovered from COVID-19. Both conserved end residues are part of each CDR3. The D gene is left open where the match is weak. Expanded clones get a size class; other rows say once, few or many, or leave the size out.

>TRBV5-8|TRBD2|TRBJ2-4|NA
TGTGCCAGCAGCCGCGGGACTACGAACAAAAACATTCAGTACTTC
CASSRGTTNKNIQYF
>TRBV21-1|NA|TRBJ2-3|NA
TGTGCCAGCAGCAGGTCGGACAGGGGCACAGATACGCAGTATTTT
CASSRSDRGTDTQYF
>TRBV29-1|NA|TRBJ1-2|NA
TGCAGCGTTGAATCTCTAAGCGGACAGCCACCCGGAAACTATGGCTACACCTTC
CSVESLSGQPPGNYGYTF
>TRBV7-8|NA|TRBJ1-2|NA
TGTGCCAGCAGCCTACAGGGTGCGGGCTACACCTTC
CASSLQGAGYTF
>TRBV28|TRBD1|TRBJ2-7|NA
TGTGCCAGCAGCCAAACCGGGACAGGGCACCCCTACGAGCAGTACTTC
CASSQTGTGHPYEQYF
>TRBV4-1|TRBD1|TRBJ1-1|NA
TGCGCCAGCAGCCAACCACACTCAGGAGGAGCAGGGGGAACTGAAGCTTTCTTT
CASSQPHSGGAGGTEAFF
>TRBV4-2|NA|TRBJ1-1|NA
TGTGCCAGCAGCCAAGATCTGTCAGGGCCGTTGAACACTGAAGCTTTCTTT
CASSQDLSGPLNTEAFF
>TRBV24-1|TRBD2|TRBJ2-1|few
TGTGCCACCAGTGCGACTAGCGGGGGGTACTACAATGAGCAGTTCTTC
CATSATSGGYYNEQFF
>TRBV6-5|NA|TRBJ1-5|NA
TGTGCCAGCAGTTTTCGTCCCCATCAGCCCCAGCATTTT
CASSFRPHQPQHF
>TRBV7-7|TRBD1|TRBJ2-2|NA
TGTGCCAGCAGCGCCGGGACAGGCTCGAGCACCGGGGAGCTGTTTTTT
CASSAGTGSSTGELFF
>TRBV10-1|NA|TRBJ1-1|NA
TGCGCCAGCAGTCCAGGCAGGGGGAACACTGAAGCTTTCTTT
CASSPGRGNTEAFF
>TRBV11-3|TRBD1|TRBJ1-6|NA
TGTGCCAGCAGCTCTGGACAGGGGGCCTCACCCCTCCACTTT
CASSSGQGASPLHF
>TRBV6-2/TRBV6-3|NA|TRBJ1-1|NA
TGTGCCAGCAGTTACGGGCGGGTCGGCACTGAAGCTTTCTTT
CASSYGRVGTEAFF
>TRBV15|TRBD1|TRBJ1-2|NA
TGTGCCACCAGCACTACAGGGGGCTCCTATGGCTACACCTTC
CATSTTGGSYGYTF
>TRBV12-3/TRBV12-4|NA|TRBJ1-5|NA
TGTGCCAGCAGTTTGGCGGGTGGGCAGCCCCAGCATTTT
CASSLAGGQPQHF
>TRBV6-2/TRBV6-3|NA|TRBJ1-1|NA
TGTGCCAGCAGTTACTCGACTTTGAACACTGAAGCTTTCTTT
CASSYSTLNTEAFF
>TRBV6-5|TRBD1|TRBJ2-7|NA
TGTGCCAGCAGTACCAACCGGGACAGGGCATCCGAGCAGTACTTC
CASSTNRDRASEQYF
>TRBV9|NA|TRBJ1-1|NA
TGTGCCAGCAGCGTAACAGGAATGTTCACTGAAGCTTTCTTT
CASSVTGMFTEAFF
>TRBV7-3|TRBD1|TRBJ1-3|NA
TGTGCCAGCAGCCCCCCATGCCCTACAGGGGAGGACACCATATATTTT
CASSPPCPTGEDTIYF
>TRBV2|NA|TRBJ1-4|NA
TGTGCCAGCAGCCTCAGACGGGGGGCTAAGGGAGAAAAACTGTTTTTT
CASSLRRGAKGEKLFF
>TRBV5-4|NA|TRBJ2-1|NA
TGTGCCAGCAGCTTGGGAGGCAGGGCCAACAATGAGCAGTTCTTC
CASSLGGRANNEQFF
>TRBV7-6|TRBD2|TRBJ2-3|few
TGTGCCAGCAGCTTAGAAGCGGGGGGGTACACAGATACGCAGTATTTT
CASSLEAGGYTDTQYF
>TRBV7-9|NA|TRBJ1-2|NA
TGTGCCAGCATCGCACTTTCGGGTCCCTATGGCTACACCTTC
CASIALSGPYGYTF
>TRBV5-1|TRBD1|TRBJ1-1|NA
TGCGCCAGCAGCTTCCGGACAGGGAACACTGAAGCTTTCTTT
CASSFRTGNTEAFF
>TRBV10-2|NA|TRBJ1-5|NA
TGCGCCAGCAGTGAGTTCAGGCAGAATCAGCCCCAGCATTTT
CASSEFRQNQPQHF
>TRBV29-1|NA|TRBJ2-2|NA
TGCAGCGTTGGCAGGTCTGGGAGAGGGGAGCTGTTTTTT
CSVGRSGRGELFF
>TRBV30|NA|TRBJ1-1|NA
TGTGCCTGGAGCGGGGATTCCTGGAGTGGGAAGACTGAAGCTTTCTTT
CAWSGDSWSGKTEAFF
>TRBV24-1|TRBD1|TRBJ1-2|NA
TGTGCCACCAGTGACGGACAGGGCCATGGCTACACCTTC
CATSDGQGHGYTF
>TRBV19|NA|TRBJ1-3|once
TGTGCCAGTAAGGGGGTTTGGACTGGAAACACCATATATTTT
CASKGVWTGNTIYF
>TRBV6-1|NA|TRBJ1-2|NA
TGTGCCAGCAGTGACCACCGGAGCGGGAGAAACTATGGCTACACCTTC
CASSDHRSGRNYGYTF
>TRBV10-3|TRBD2|TRBJ2-7|NA
TGTGCCATCAGTGGTAGCGGGGGATCATACGAGCAGTACTTC
CAISGSGGSYEQYF
>TRBV27|NA|TRBJ1-6|NA
TGTGCCAGCAGTTTTCGAGATCCGTATAATTCACCCCTCCACTTT
CASSFRDPYNSPLHF
>TRBV2|TRBD2|TRBJ2-2|NA
TGTGCCAGCAGTGCAACTAGCGGGGGCACCGGGGAGCTGTTTTTT
CASSATSGGTGELFF
>TRBV6-1|NA|TRBJ1-1|few
TGTGCCAGCAGTGAAGCGGGGGGTGAAGCTTTCTTT
CASSEAGGEAFF
>TRBV14|NA|TRBJ1-2|NA
TGTGCCAGCAGCCGGGGGGGTACTAACTATGGCTACACCTTC
CASSRGGTNYGYTF
>TRBV7-2|NA|TRBJ1-5|NA
TGTGCCAGCAGCTCTCGACAGACTAGCAATCAGCCCCAGCATTTT
CASSSRQTSNQPQHF
>TRBV5-6|NA|TRBJ1-1|NA
TGTGCCAGCAGCGCCGGAGGTCTCGCCAGGCGAACTGAAGCTTTCTTT
CASSAGGLARRTEAFF
>TRBV18|TRBD2|TRBJ2-7|NA
TGTGCCAGCTCACCACGTAGCGGGGGGGCCTACGAGCAGTACTTC
CASSPRSGGAYEQYF
>TRBV11-2|NA|TRBJ2-1|NA
TGTGCCAGCAGCTTATCGGGTCGACAGGGAGGAAATGAGCAGTTCTTC
CASSLSGRQGGNEQFF
>TRBV12-3/TRBV12-4|NA|TRBJ2-1|NA
TGTGCCAGCAAAGCCGATGGTTACAATGAGCAGTTCTTC
CASKADGYNEQFF
>TRBV4-2|NA|TRBJ1-4|NA
TGTGCCAGCAGCCAAGATCCAGGGATTGGAGAAAAACTGTTTTTT
CASSQDPGIGEKLFF
>TRBV7-5|NA|TRBJ1-1|NA
TGTGCCAGAAGCAGAAAAGCCCCCCGAGAGGCTGAAGCTTTCTTT
CARSRKAPREAEAFF
>TRBV19|TRBD1|TRBJ2-4|NA
TGTGCCAGTCGGACAGGACGAACAGCCAAAAACATTCAGTACTTC
CASRTGRTAKNIQYF
>TRBV7-2|NA|TRBJ1-2|NA
TGTGCCAGCAGCTTGCAGGGCCGTGATAATGGCTACACCTTC
CASSLQGRDNGYTF
>TRBV4-1|NA|TRBJ1-1|NA
TGCGCCAGCAGCCTCCCCAGGGGACACGGGAACACTGAAGCTTTCTTT
CASSLPRGHGNTEAFF
>TRBV5-5|TRBD1|TRBJ1-2|NA
TGTGCCAGCAGGCGCCAGGCAGGGGGCGAGGACTATGGCTACACCTTC
CASRRQAGGEDYGYTF
>TRBV11-3|NA|TRBJ1-2|NA
TGTGCCAGCAGCTTACCCCTCACGGTCTATGGCTACACCTTC
CASSLPLTVYGYTF
>TRBV18|NA|TRBJ1-2|NA
TGTGCCAGCTCACCACAGGGGCTCTCTAACTATGGCTACACCTTC
CASSPQGLSNYGYTF
>TRBV9|TRBD1|TRBJ1-4|once
TGTGCCAGCAGCGTAGGGGTGACAGGGGGCGGTTTCGGAGAAAAACTGTTTTTT
CASSVGVTGGGFGEKLFF
>TRBV28|TRBD1|TRBJ1-2|NA
TGTGCCAGCAGTTTATGGACAGGGAATGGCTACACCTTC
CASSLWTGNGYTF
>TRBV12-3/TRBV12-4|NA|TRBJ2-1|NA
TGTGCCAGCAGAGCCCGACAGGCCAATGAGCAGTTCTTC
CASRARQANEQFF
>TRBV5-6|NA|TRBJ2-2|NA
TGTGCCAGCAGCTTGTTACGCAGATCGACCGGGGAGCTGTTTTTT
CASSLLRRSTGELFF
>TRBV6-5|TRBD1|TRBJ1-1|NA
TGTGCCAGCAGTTACTCGCCAGGGGGCACTGAAGCTTTCTTT
CASSYSPGGTEAFF
>TRBV5-1|TRBD1|TRBJ1-2|NA
TGCGCCAGCAGCTGGGGGACAGACTCCTCTTTCTATGGCTACACCTTC
CASSWGTDSSFYGYTF